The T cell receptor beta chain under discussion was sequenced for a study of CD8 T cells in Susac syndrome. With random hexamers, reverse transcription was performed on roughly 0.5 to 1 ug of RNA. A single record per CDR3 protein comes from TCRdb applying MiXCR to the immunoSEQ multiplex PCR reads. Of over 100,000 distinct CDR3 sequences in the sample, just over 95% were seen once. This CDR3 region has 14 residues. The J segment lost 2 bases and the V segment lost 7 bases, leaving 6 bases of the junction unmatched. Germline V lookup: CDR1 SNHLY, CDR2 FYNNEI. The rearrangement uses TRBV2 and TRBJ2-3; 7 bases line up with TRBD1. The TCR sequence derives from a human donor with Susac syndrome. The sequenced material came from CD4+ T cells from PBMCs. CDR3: CASKRGPDTDTQYF. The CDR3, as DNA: TGTGCCAGCAAAAGGGGGCCGGACACAGATACGCAGTATTTT.